This is a list of T cell receptor beta chains from one sample in a study of control samples from healthy donors and cancer patients. The method was immunoSEQ multiplex PCR; TCRdb's version includes in-frame clones alone and lacks a portion of them. The repertoire has roughly 80,000 clones, 70% to 90% of them found once; the top ten carry more than 5.5%. Sequencing used blood. Source of these receptors: a woman in her fifties or sixties in good health. CDR3s include the opening cysteine and the closing phenylalanine or tryptophan.

j_call	v_call	cdr3_aa
TRBJ1-2	TRBV5-4	CASSDRVNYGYTF
TRBJ1-6	TRBV9	CASSVAGMENSPLHF
TRBJ2-7	TRBV7-8	CASSRGEGGSSYEQYF
TRBJ1-2	TRBV27	CASSLRGGLGGYTF
TRBJ2-1	TRBV19	CASSIGTGVRDEQFF
TRBJ2-1	TRBV15	CATSRGQGADEQFF
TRBJ1-1	TRBV7-8	CASSSNRQGLRGAFF
TRBJ1-5	TRBV4-1	CASSQEKYQPQHF
TRBJ1-3	TRBV15	CATSRVLGASGNTIYF
TRBJ2-5	TRBV7-9	CASSRQKGGETQYF
TRBJ2-3	TRBV5-4	CASSLDSSGVPSTDTQYF
TRBJ2-1	TRBV6-2/TRBV6-3	CASSYSGFNEQFF
TRBJ1-2	TRBV28	CASSSGIKGYTF
TRBJ1-4	TRBV2	CASSALVLNEKLFF
TRBJ2-7	TRBV4-1	CASSQTGDEQYF
TRBJ2-4	TRBV6-5	CASSPGTGQGDIQYF
TRBJ2-3	TRBV5-4	CASASSPGTSDTQYF
TRBJ1-2	TRBV10-1	CASSEGPRETNYGYTF
TRBJ1-1	TRBV4-1	CASSQEGRRFSEAFF
TRBJ1-2	TRBV14	CASSAIPGALAGYTF
TRBJ1-2	TRBV3-1/TRBV3-2	CASSQVRTNRGGYTF
TRBJ2-3	TRBV19	CASRERGGWRTDTQYF
TRBJ2-3	TRBV5-1	CASSLSDTQYF
TRBJ1-1	TRBV7-2	CASSLAGWAFF
TRBJ2-1	TRBV25-1	CASGLAGGPEQFF
TRBJ2-2	TRBV7-9	CASSRTVNTGELFF
TRBJ1-5	TRBV5-6	CASSLGSLSHQPQHF
TRBJ1-5	TRBV6-6	CASSYAVNQPQHF
TRBJ2-7	TRBV12-2	CASRLARIPSLSF
TRBJ1-2	TRBV5-6	CASSLTRDGYTF
TRBJ1-1	TRBV18	CASSPRVPGDTEAFF
TRBJ2-3	TRBV6-1	CASSEALDSTDTQYF
TRBJ1-2	TRBV15	CATTRAGRMDGYTF
TRBJ2-1	TRBV2	CASSRTSGDNEQFF
TRBJ2-1	TRBV12-5	CASGDYSGNHKTGYNEQFF
TRBJ2-3	TRBV4-2	CASSHGQDSDLLTDTQYF
TRBJ1-6	TRBV27	CASSLGFGSPLHF
TRBJ1-5	TRBV9	CASSVGTGGQPQHF
TRBJ1-1	TRBV3-1/TRBV3-2	CASSQGGADMNTEAFF
TRBJ2-3	TRBV9	CASSVDPGEADTQYF
TRBJ2-7	TRBV6-1	CASSEGDAAHF
TRBJ1-2	TRBV5-1	CASSAEGFGYTF
TRBJ1-2	TRBV5-4	CASSLQGQNYGYTF
TRBJ1-1	TRBV7-9	CASSLRGELVNTEAFF